Sequencing of this T cell receptor (beta chain) was carried out in a study of blood T cell repertoires in COVID-19. The table came from immunoSEQ multiplex PCR; TCRdb's copy has only in-frame clones and leaves some out. The sample has fewer than 400,000 clones; approximately 92% are singletons. Per the germline V gene, CDR1 is SGHTA and CDR2 is FQGNSA. The CDR3 consists of 15 residues. Trimming took 3 bases from V and 3 from J, leaving 13 bases between them. Source material: PBMCs or T cells enriched from blood (not recorded which). The chain joins TRBV7-2 to TRBJ2-3; D may be TRBD2 (6 bases). This TCR was sampled from a woman aged 30 to 39 who had recovered from COVID-19. Here the CDR3 reads CASSFLEGWTDTQYF. DNA for the CDR3: TGTGCCAGCAGCTTCCTGGAGGGTTGGACAGATACGCAGTATTTT.